One and the same sample provided the 15 T cell receptor beta chains below, sequenced in a study of radiation and T cells in renal cell carcinoma. Assay: immunoSEQ multiplex PCR; the TCRdb copy retains only in-frame clones and omits some. This sample has some 95,000 clones, with 80% to 90% found just once. The time point denotes: baseline pretreatment blood. Regarding treatment: 15 Gy SBRT to primary tumor, nephrectomy 4 weeks later. The sample was blood, taken from a patient whose treatment included radiotherapy and nephrectomy. Every receptor here comes from a man aged 45-60 years with renal cell carcinoma.

With respect to this clone: Other nucleotide sequences in the sample specify the same CDR3. The chain carries TRBV18 and TRBJ2-5; D is uncertain. This CDR3 is 13 amino acids long. Germline lookup yields CDR1 KGHSH and CDR2 LQKENI. V lost 2 bases and J 0 bases, leaving 4 bases between the germline ends. The CDR3 sequence is CASSPGDQETQYF. The CDR3 DNA is TGTGCCAGCTCACCAGGGGACCAAGAGACCCAGTACTTC.

V gene TRBV10-1 combines with J gene TRBJ2-3; D remains unclear. Germline V gives CDR1 WNHNN, CDR2 SYGVQD (reference sequence). CDR3 length: 13 residues. V shed 6 bases and J shed 2 bases, with 9 bases lying between them. The CDR3 protein is CASSTGTTDTQYF. CDR3 in DNA: TGCGCCAGCAGCACCGGAACCACAGATACGCAGTATTTT.

This chain links TRBV5-6 with TRBJ2-2; D remains ambiguous. V lost 0 bases and J lost 2, with 11 bases in between. The length of the CDR3 is 16 residues. CDR1 is SGHDT, CDR2 YYEEEE, per germline. The CDR3 bases are TGTGCCAGCAGCTTGGCCAGGCATACTAACACCGGGGAGCTGTTTTTT. Its translation is CASSLARHTNTGELFF.

The chain recombines TRBV6-1 with TRBJ2-5; the D gene is possibly TRBD1 (6 bases). Germline V gene lookup returns CDR1 MNHNS and CDR2 SASEGT. V was clipped by 0 bases and J by 5 bases, with 10 bases between them. This CDR3 is built from 14 residues. The CDR3 spells CASSEAWQGETQYF. CDR3 coding DNA: TGTGCCAGCAGTGAAGCTTGGCAGGGGGAGACCCAGTACTTC.

There are a few counts of this clone. DNA of the CDR3: TGTGCCAGCAGTTTACTGGAGGGATCCATGAGCTACGAGCAGTACTTC. The encoded protein is CASSLLEGSMSYEQYF. The rearrangement links TRBV28 to TRBJ2-7, with D possibly matching TRBD2 (6 bases). The CDR3 sequence is 16 residues long. Trimming took off 2 bases at V and 3 bases at J, with 17 bases between the two ends. Per germline, CDR1 MDHEN and CDR2 SYDVKM. The entire variable domain, with the rest obtained from reference TRBV28 and TRBJ2-7, is as follows: DVKVTQSSRYLVKRTGEKVFLECVQDMDHENMFWYRQDPGLGLRLIYFSYDVKMKEKGDIPEGYSVSREKKERFSLILESASTNQTSMYLCASSLLEGSMSYEQYFGPGTRLTVT.

On this clone itself: Relative to the germline gene, one junction end is altered; a read error may explain this. This chain uses TRBV7-2 with TRBJ2-7; 7 bases agree with TRBD2. The CDR3 consists of 13 residues. CDR1 and CDR2 from the germline V gene are SGHTA and FQGNSA. CDR3 coding DNA: TGTGCCAGCAGTGAAAGGGCAAACCGGGACTACCTTTTC. Its translation is CASSERANRDYLF.

This chain's CDR3 is CASSGDSSTNEKLFF. The CDR3 nucleotides are TGTGCCAGCTCGGGGGACAGTTCAACTAATGAAAAACTGTTTTTT. The V call is TRBV18, the J call TRBJ1-4, with 7 bases matching TRBD1. The CDR3 has 15 residues. From germline, CDR1 is KGHSH and CDR2 LQKENI. The V gene end was trimmed by 6 bases and the J gene end by 0 bases; junction bases not matched to a gene: 4.

The gene calls are TRBV5-1 and TRBJ1-4; TRBD1 aligns across 8 bases. Germline V gene data show CDR1 as SGHRS and CDR2 as YFSETQ. V lost 4 bases to trimming and J lost 8 bases; unmatched junction nucleotides: 7. This CDR3 has 14 amino acids. In DNA, the CDR3 is TGCGCCAGCAGCGTGGACAGGGAAGGGGAAAAACTGTTTTTT. Its protein product is CASSVDREGEKLFF. Full variable domain (remainder filled in from reference TRBV5-1 and TRBJ1-4): KAGVTQTPRYLIKTRGQQVTLSCSPISGHRSVSWYQQTPGQGLQFLFEYFSETQRNKGNFPGRFSGRQFSNSRSEMNVSTLELGDSALYLCASSVDREGEKLFFGSGTQLSVL.

The chain combines TRBV5-4 with TRBJ2-2, with D perhaps matching TRBD2 (6 bases). V was shortened by 4 bases and J by 4 bases, with 17 bases between the two germline ends. This CDR3 is built from 16 residues. The germline gives CDR1 SGHNT, CDR2 YYREEE (reference sequence). The CDR3 region is CASSPRLGRGTGELFF. CDR3 DNA sequence: TGTGCCAGCAGCCCTCGTTTGGGGCGGGGCACCGGGGAGCTGTTTTTT.

The J gene is TRBJ2-5, the V gene TRBV6-5, with D maybe TRBD1 (5 bases). This CDR3 is 13 amino acids long. Germline CDR1 and CDR2: MNHEY and SVGAGI. V lost 2 bases to trimming and J lost 4 bases, with 8 bases between them. The CDR3, as DNA: TGTGCCAGCAGTTACGCAGGGTCAGAGACCCAGTACTTC. Protein sequence: CASSYAGSETQYF.

The chain combines TRBV6-5 with TRBJ2-7; TRBD2 agrees at 9 bases. Germline CDR1 is MNHEY and CDR2 is SVGAGI. Trimming at V came to 0 bases and at J to 7 bases, leaving 7 bases not matched to a gene. The length of the CDR3 is 15 residues. CDR3 coding DNA: TGTGCCAGCAGTTACTCAGTAGCGGGGGATCGTGAGCAGTACTTC. Its translation: CASSYSVAGDREQYF.

The chain employs TRBV5-1 and TRBJ2-2; TRBD1 might be the D (7 bases). Trimming stripped 3 bases from V and 5 bases from J, with 20 bases between. The germline CDR1 and CDR2 sequences are SGHRS and YFSETQ. This CDR3 contains 17 residues. The CDR3 sequence: CASSSLMTGTFTGELFF. CDR3 nucleotides: TGCGCCAGCAGCTCCCTAATGACAGGGACTTTTACCGGGGAGCTGTTTTTT. Combining the CDR3 with reference TRBV5-1 and TRBJ2-2 gives the whole variable domain KAGVTQTPRYLIKTRGQQVTLSCSPISGHRSVSWYQQTPGQGLQFLFEYFSETQRNKGNFPGRFSGRQFSNSRSEMNVSTLELGDSALYLCASSSLMTGTFTGELFFGEGSRLTVL.

The sample holds a few counts of this clone. This chain joins TRBV7-2 and TRBJ1-1; D is possibly TRBD1 (6 bases). The V end was cut by 1 base, the J end by 1 base, with 7 bases between. Germline values: CDR1 SGHTA, CDR2 FQGNSA. The CDR3 spans 14 residues. The CDR3, as DNA: TGTGCCAGCAGCTTAGGGGGACAGAACACTGAAGCTTTCTTT. Protein: CASSLGGQNTEAFF.

Written as DNA, the CDR3 is TGCAGCGTTGAACCTAGCGGGAATGAGCAGTTCTTC. Its protein is CSVEPSGNEQFF. The chain couples TRBV29-1 to TRBJ2-1; 8 bases align to TRBD2. The CDR3 covers 12 residues. The V gene end was trimmed by 2 bases and the J gene end by 7 bases; junction bases not matched to a gene: 1. CDR1 SQVTM and CDR2 ANQGSEA come from the germline V gene.

The chain is built from TRBV5-1 and TRBJ2-1; 10 nucleotides agree with TRBD2. The CDR3 is made up of 15 amino acids. Per the germline V gene, CDR1 is SGHRS and CDR2 is YFSETQ. Trimming took 0 bases from V and 7 from J; bases not matched to a gene: 4. CDR3: CASSLEIAGGNEQFF. The CDR3 DNA reads TGCGCCAGCAGCTTGGAAATAGCGGGGGGAAATGAGCAGTTCTTC.